These T cell receptor beta chains were read from a single sample in a study of response to subunit inactivated influenza vaccine. Each CDR3 protein is one row after TCRdb ran MiXCR on the RT-PCR reads. The sample includes 650,000 to 700,000 distinct CDR3 sequences, less than 20% seen only once; the top ten take roughly 12%. The input for sequencing was PBMCs from blood, taken about 11 days after vaccination. The receptors were sampled from a man in his forties or fifties who received an inactivated influenza vaccine. The CDR3 runs from the conserved cysteine through the conserved F or W. D genes are given only for firm matches. Rows may omit the clone size; those that give it use once, few, many or a size class.

clone_size,d_call,v_call,j_call,cdr3_nt,cdr3_aa
many,TRBD2,TRBV29-1,TRBJ2-3,TGCAGCGCTAGGACTAGCGGGGGATATACGCAGTATTTT,CSARTSGGYTQYF
many,-,TRBV12-3/TRBV12-4,TRBJ2-3,TGTGCCAGCAGAATGGGATTTAGCACAGATACGCAGTATTTT,CASRMGFSTDTQYF
-,-,TRBV28,TRBJ2-2,TGTGCCAGCAGTTTTCTCCTCCGAGGGACCGGGGAGCTGTTTTTT,CASSFLLRGTGELFF
-,-,TRBV12-3/TRBV12-4,TRBJ2-6,TGTGCCAGCAGTCTCAGTCGTGGGGCCAACGTCCTGACTTTC,CASSLSRGANVLTF
few,TRBD2,TRBV7-2,TRBJ2-1,TGTGCCAGCAGCTTAGTGTCGGGGGGGGCCTACAATGAGCAGTTCTTC,CASSLVSGGAYNEQFF
-,-,TRBV7-9,TRBJ1-1,TGTGCCAGCAGCCCACCGTCCCAAAACACTGAAGCTTTCTTT,CASSPPSQNTEAFF
few,-,TRBV7-9,TRBJ1-4,TGTGCCAGCAGCTCCCAAGCCGGGTTGGGTGAAAAACTGTTTTTT,CASSSQAGLGEKLFF
-,-,TRBV9,TRBJ2-3,TGTGCCAGCAGCGTATGGCCTAGCACAGATACGCAGTATTTT,CASSVWPSTDTQYF
-,-,TRBV6-7,TRBJ2-7,TGTGCCAGCAGTTACTTCCGGGACCTTCTCTACGAGCAGTACTTC,CASSYFRDLLYEQYF
few,-,TRBV6-5,TRBJ1-5,TGTGCCAGCAGTGACTCGTCGGCTCCCAGGGGACCCCAGCATTTT,CASSDSSAPRGPQHF
many,-,TRBV3-1,TRBJ2-4,TGTGCCAGCAGCCAGCGGTCTTCGGGCATTCAGTACTTC,CASSQRSSGIQYF
few,TRBD1,TRBV5-1,TRBJ1-1,TGCGCCAGCAGCGGGGGGACAGGGGCTTACCTTGAAGCTTTCTTT,CASSGGTGAYLEAFF
few,TRBD1,TRBV15,TRBJ1-1,TGTGCCACCAGCAGAGATCGTTTGACAGGGCCCATGAACACTGAAGCTTTCTTT,CATSRDRLTGPMNTEAFF
few,-,TRBV28,TRBJ2-3,TGTGCCAGCAGTTTATTGGGGGGGCGTACTGCAGATACGCAGTATTTT,CASSLLGGRTADTQYF
few,-,TRBV20-1,TRBJ2-5,TGCAGTGCATCAAGTACGCTGGGGCTAGAGACCCAGTACTTC,CSASSTLGLETQYF
-,TRBD1,TRBV10-3,TRBJ1-1,TGTGCCATCAGCCGGGACAGGGACGCTGAAGCTTTCTTT,CAISRDRDAEAFF
few,-,TRBV20-1,TRBJ1-3,TGCAGTGCTAAGGGGGGAACTGGAAACACCATATATTTT,CSAKGGTGNTIYF
-,-,TRBV7-2,TRBJ2-5,TGTGCCAGCAGCCGACCCGGACTGGAAGAGACCCAGTACTTC,CASSRPGLEETQYF
few,-,TRBV11-2,TRBJ2-1,TGTGCCAGCAGCTCCCCCGGGACCCACGAGCAGTTCTTC,CASSSPGTHEQFF
few,TRBD2,TRBV30,TRBJ2-3,TGTGCCTGGAGTGGGATCGGGAGGAATACGCAGTATTTT,CAWSGIGRNTQYF
few,TRBD1,TRBV6-1,TRBJ1-5,TGTGCCAGCAGACGGACAGGGCCAGATATTCAGCCCCAGCATTTT,CASRRTGPDIQPQHF
-,-,TRBV12-3/TRBV12-4,TRBJ1-1,TGTGCCAGCAGTCCGAGAACAACCCCCGAAGCTTTCTTT,CASSPRTTPEAFF
few,-,TRBV20-1,TRBJ2-1,TGCAGTGCTAGAGATAATGGGGGCTACAATGAGCAGTTCTTC,CSARDNGGYNEQFF
-,-,TRBV12-3/TRBV12-4,TRBJ1-4,TGTGCCAGCAGTTTAGTGGGGCAGGGCAATGAAAAACTGTTTTTT,CASSLVGQGNEKLFF
-,-,TRBV18,TRBJ1-1,TGTGCCAGCTCACCAGGTTGGGGAAGTGGGAACACTGAAGCTTTCTTT,CASSPGWGSGNTEAFF
few,-,TRBV29-1,TRBJ2-1,TGCAGCGTTGAAGAGGGAGCCCCCAATGAGCAGTTCTTC,CSVEEGAPNEQFF
-,TRBD1,TRBV3-1,TRBJ2-2,TGTGCCAGCAGCCGCCCCTCGGGACAGGGGATCGGGGAGCTGTTTTTT,CASSRPSGQGIGELFF
-,-,TRBV5-8,TRBJ1-4,TGTGCCAGCAGCGGAAGGGTTCAGAAGAATAATGAAAAACTGTTTTTT,CASSGRVQKNNEKLFF
few,-,TRBV27,TRBJ1-1,TGTGCCAGCAGTTCCTCACGGGACCCTCTAAGGAGAATGAACACTGAAGCTTTCTTT,CASSSSRDPLRRMNTEAFF
-,TRBD1,TRBV27,TRBJ1-1,TGTGCCAGCAGTGGGACAGGGAAGGACACTGAAGCTTTCTTT,CASSGTGKDTEAFF
-,TRBD2,TRBV4-2,TRBJ2-7,TGTGCCAGCAGCCAAGTCTCGGGGGGGGAAACCTACGAGCAGTACTTC,CASSQVSGGETYEQYF
few,-,TRBV27,TRBJ1-1,TGTGCCAGCGGGAGACAGAAAAACACTGAAGCTTTCTTT,CASGRQKNTEAFF
-,TRBD1,TRBV15,TRBJ2-1,TGTGCCACCAGCAGGCGACAGGGTCTATTCAATGAGCAGTTCTTC,CATSRRQGLFNEQFF